These T cell receptor beta chains were read from a single sample in a study of cytotoxic CD8 clonotypes in ibrutinib-treated CLL. The table came from immunoSEQ multiplex PCR; TCRdb's copy has only in-frame clones and leaves some out. This table has roughly 200,000 clones, roughly three quarters appearing once. Source: PBMCs, taken after 12 months of ibrutinib treatment. These receptors were collected from a human donor with chronic lymphocytic leukemia. Both conserved end residues are part of each CDR3. Fields, in order: CDR3 length, V gene, D gene, J gene, clone size, CDR3 DNA, CDR3 protein. A D gene is named only where the DNA matches it firmly. Size is stated for part of the rows, as once, few or many counts, or as a class when the clone is expanded.

CDR3 length: 14; V gene: TRBV7-9; D gene: NA; J gene: TRBJ2-5; clone size: NA; CDR3 DNA: TGTGCCAGCAGCAGCCTAGCATCCCAAGAGACCCAGTACTTC; CDR3 protein: CASSSLASQETQYF
CDR3 length: 13; V gene: TRBV5-1; D gene: NA; J gene: TRBJ1-1; clone size: NA; CDR3 DNA: TGCGCCAGCAGCCAACAGGGGAACACTGAAGCTTTCTTT; CDR3 protein: CASSQQGNTEAFF
CDR3 length: 16; V gene: TRBV18; D gene: TRBD1; J gene: TRBJ2-3; clone size: NA; CDR3 DNA: TGTGCCAGCTCGCCAAGGACAGGGGAGAGCACAGATACGCAGTATTTT; CDR3 protein: CASSPRTGESTDTQYF
CDR3 length: 16; V gene: TRBV6-4; D gene: NA; J gene: TRBJ2-3; clone size: NA; CDR3 DNA: TGTGCCAGCAGTGACAGTCCGGGAGAGGGCACAGATACGCAGTATTTT; CDR3 protein: CASSDSPGEGTDTQYF
CDR3 length: 14; V gene: TRBV15; D gene: NA; J gene: TRBJ1-4; clone size: NA; CDR3 DNA: TGTGCCACCTTGGACCGGCGAGTGGATGAAAAACTGTTTTTT; CDR3 protein: CATLDRRVDEKLFF
CDR3 length: 14; V gene: TRBV29-1; D gene: NA; J gene: TRBJ2-3; clone size: NA; CDR3 DNA: TGCACCTCCACCGCCTGGGGGGTCACAGATACGCAGTATTTT; CDR3 protein: CTSTAWGVTDTQYF
CDR3 length: 13; V gene: TRBV29-1; D gene: NA; J gene: TRBJ1-1; clone size: NA; CDR3 DNA: TGCAGCGTTGGAGGACAGATGAACACTGAAGCTTTCTTT; CDR3 protein: CSVGGQMNTEAFF
CDR3 length: 15; V gene: TRBV6-5; D gene: NA; J gene: TRBJ1-2; clone size: NA; CDR3 DNA: TGTGCCAGCAGTTACTCGGGGGACGTAGGCTATGGCTACACCTTC; CDR3 protein: CASSYSGDVGYGYTF
CDR3 length: 13; V gene: TRBV6-5; D gene: TRBD1; J gene: TRBJ1-1; clone size: NA; CDR3 DNA: TGTGCCAGCAGTTGGACAGGGAACACTGAAGCTTTCTTT; CDR3 protein: CASSWTGNTEAFF
CDR3 length: 15; V gene: TRBV5-1; D gene: TRBD2; J gene: TRBJ2-1; clone size: NA; CDR3 DNA: TGCGCCAGCAGCTTGGGGCTAGCGGGGTTGAGTGAGCAGTTCTTC; CDR3 protein: CASSLGLAGLSEQFF
CDR3 length: 14; V gene: TRBV9; D gene: NA; J gene: TRBJ1-2; clone size: NA; CDR3 DNA: TGTGCCAGCAGCGTAGGTACTGAAAACTATGGCTACACCTTC; CDR3 protein: CASSVGTENYGYTF
CDR3 length: 14; V gene: TRBV10-3; D gene: TRBD1; J gene: TRBJ1-2; clone size: NA; CDR3 DNA: TGTGCCATCAGGGGACAGGGCGGGAACTATGGCTACACCTTC; CDR3 protein: CAIRGQGGNYGYTF
CDR3 length: 15; V gene: TRBV28; D gene: NA; J gene: TRBJ2-1; clone size: NA; CDR3 DNA: TGTGCCAGCAGTTCTAGCACCAGCTCCTACAATGAGCAGTTCTTC; CDR3 protein: CASSSSTSSYNEQFF
CDR3 length: 14; V gene: TRBV28; D gene: TRBD1; J gene: TRBJ2-3; clone size: NA; CDR3 DNA: TGTGCCAGCAGTTCGGGACAGGGCACAGATACGCAGTATTTT; CDR3 protein: CASSSGQGTDTQYF
CDR3 length: 16; V gene: TRBV21-1; D gene: NA; J gene: TRBJ1-5; clone size: NA; CDR3 DNA: TGTGCCAGCAGCGCTCGCGACAGGAATAGCAATCAGCCCCAGCATTTT; CDR3 protein: CASSARDRNSNQPQHF
CDR3 length: 14; V gene: TRBV25-1; D gene: NA; J gene: TRBJ1-1; clone size: NA; CDR3 DNA: TGTGCCAGCAGTGATTCTTGGGGGAATGCTGAAGCTTTCTTT; CDR3 protein: CASSDSWGNAEAFF
CDR3 length: 12; V gene: TRBV27; D gene: NA; J gene: TRBJ2-7; clone size: few; CDR3 DNA: TGTGCCAGCGGCAGTGTACTATACGAGCAGTACTTC; CDR3 protein: CASGSVLYEQYF
CDR3 length: 18; V gene: TRBV7-9; D gene: NA; J gene: TRBJ2-2; clone size: once; CDR3 DNA: TGTGCCAGCAATCCCGGGTTGGGGAGGCCACCGAACACCGGGGAGCTGTTTTTT; CDR3 protein: CASNPGLGRPPNTGELFF
CDR3 length: 15; V gene: TRBV28; D gene: NA; J gene: TRBJ1-1; clone size: NA; CDR3 DNA: TGTGCCAGCAGTTCTGAGGGGACCGGGGGCACTGAAGCTTTCTTT; CDR3 protein: CASSSEGTGGTEAFF
CDR3 length: 13; V gene: TRBV7-7; D gene: NA; J gene: TRBJ2-1; clone size: NA; CDR3 DNA: TGTGCTAGCAGCTTCATCGGAGGCAATGAGCAGTTCTTC; CDR3 protein: CASSFIGGNEQFF
CDR3 length: 15; V gene: TRBV11-2; D gene: NA; J gene: TRBJ2-1; clone size: NA; CDR3 DNA: TGTGCCAGCAGGCCGACTATCTCCTCCTACAATGAGCAGTTCTTC; CDR3 protein: CASRPTISSYNEQFF
CDR3 length: 14; V gene: TRBV2; D gene: NA; J gene: TRBJ2-7; clone size: NA; CDR3 DNA: TGTGCCAGCGAGTTGGGCGGGGTCCCCTACGAGCAGTACTTC; CDR3 protein: CASELGGVPYEQYF
CDR3 length: 16; V gene: TRBV9; D gene: TRBD2; J gene: TRBJ2-3; clone size: many; CDR3 DNA: TGTGCCAGCAGCCCTGGGACTAGCGATGGCACAGATACGCAGTATTTT; CDR3 protein: CASSPGTSDGTDTQYF